These T cell receptor beta chains were read from a single sample in a study of regulatory T cells in long-lasting Graves disease. TCRdb fed the multiplex PCR reads into MiXCR, producing one record per CDR3 protein. There are around 420,000 distinct CDR3 sequences in the sample; approximately 16% occur only once, and approximately 8% lies in the top ten. These same data were also listed under a study on T cells in Graves' hyperthyroidism and ophthalmopathy.

The sample here was peripheral blood mononuclear cells (PBMCs), taken at new diagnosis, from a patient treated with antithyroid drugs. These receptors all stem from a woman aged 40 to 50 with Graves disease. Each CDR3 is given with its conserved first and last residue. D genes are given only for firm matches. Part of the rows lack a size; the others show once, few, many or a class for expanded clones.

V: TRBV4-3; size: NA; J: TRBJ2-1; D: NA; DNA: TGCGCCAGCAGCCAAACACTGAGGGGACTGAATGAGCAGTTCTTC; CDR3: CASSQTLRGLNEQFF
V: TRBV9; size: few; J: TRBJ2-7; D: TRBD2; DNA: TGTGCCAGCAGCGTAGTAAAAAGGGGGACTAGCCCCTCCTACGAGCAGTACTTC; CDR3: CASSVVKRGTSPSYEQYF
V: TRBV10-3; size: many; J: TRBJ1-2; D: NA; DNA: TGTGCCATCAGTGAGTCTGCAGGGTTAGACTATGGCTACACCTTC; CDR3: CAISESAGLDYGYTF
V: TRBV6-5; size: many; J: TRBJ1-2; D: NA; DNA: TGTGCCAGCAGTTACCGGGGAGCTAACTATGGCTACACCTTC; CDR3: CASSYRGANYGYTF
V: TRBV2; size: few; J: TRBJ2-6; D: NA; DNA: TGTGCCAGCAATAGGGGTAGCTCTGGGGCCAACGTCCTGACTTTC; CDR3: CASNRGSSGANVLTF
V: TRBV30; size: few; J: TRBJ1-1; D: TRBD1; DNA: TGTGCCTTTCGGGACAGCCGACTCTCTGCTTTCTTT; CDR3: CAFRDSRLSAFF
V: TRBV2; size: many; J: TRBJ2-2; D: TRBD1; DNA: TGTGCCAGCCAGGGACAGCCGAACACCGGGGAGCTGTTTTTT; CDR3: CASQGQPNTGELFF
V: TRBV30; size: many; J: TRBJ2-3; D: NA; DNA: TGTGCCTGGAGTCCACCCACAGATACGCAGTATTTT; CDR3: CAWSPPTDTQYF
V: TRBV6-2/TRBV6-3; size: few; J: TRBJ2-2; D: TRBD2; DNA: TGTGCCAGCAGTTACTCTGCGGGAGGGAACACCGGGGAGCTGTTTTTT; CDR3: CASSYSAGGNTGELFF
V: TRBV24-1; size: many; J: TRBJ2-5; D: TRBD1; DNA: TGTGCCACCAGTCTGGGACAGGGGGACCAAGAGACCCAGTACTTC; CDR3: CATSLGQGDQETQYF
V: TRBV28; size: many; J: TRBJ2-7; D: TRBD2; DNA: TGTGCCAGCCGGCAGGCGGGAGTGAATAACGAGCAGTACTTC; CDR3: CASRQAGVNNEQYF
V: TRBV6-1; size: NA; J: TRBJ2-1; D: TRBD2; DNA: TGTGCCAGCAGATCAACTAGCGAGGTATACAATGAGCAGTTCTTC; CDR3: CASRSTSEVYNEQFF
V: TRBV5-4; size: many; J: TRBJ2-7; D: TRBD2; DNA: TGTGCCAGCAGCCCGTCTAAAGTTCGGACTAGCGGGACGTACGAGCAGTACTTC; CDR3: CASSPSKVRTSGTYEQYF
V: TRBV7-2; size: many; J: TRBJ2-3; D: NA; DNA: TGTGCCAGCAGCTTGGAGACTACGCAGTATTTT; CDR3: CASSLETTQYF
V: TRBV28; size: many; J: TRBJ2-1; D: TRBD1; DNA: TGTGCCAGCAGAAAGACAGGGTGGGGATACAATGAGCAGTTCTTC; CDR3: CASRKTGWGYNEQFF
V: TRBV27; size: many; J: TRBJ1-6; D: NA; DNA: TGTGCCAGCAGTTTAGAGCCCAGGGTCTCCTATAATTCACCCCTCCACTTT; CDR3: CASSLEPRVSYNSPLHF
V: TRBV12-3/TRBV12-4; size: many; J: TRBJ1-1; D: TRBD1; DNA: TGTGCCAGCAGTTTAGTAAACAGGGGGCTCGGAACTGAAGCTTTCTTT; CDR3: CASSLVNRGLGTEAFF
V: TRBV12-3/TRBV12-4; size: NA; J: TRBJ2-4; D: NA; DNA: TGTGCCGGCAGTTTAGGATATGATAGAGACTTC; CDR3: CAGSLGYDRDF
V: TRBV6-1; size: many; J: TRBJ2-1; D: NA; DNA: TGTGCCAGCAGGAATATGTATATGTCATACAATGAGCAGTTCTTC; CDR3: CASRNMYMSYNEQFF
V: TRBV18; size: many; J: TRBJ2-1; D: NA; DNA: TGTGCCAGCTCACCGAACAGGGACTACAATGAGCAGTTCTTC; CDR3: CASSPNRDYNEQFF
V: TRBV28; size: NA; J: TRBJ1-5; D: NA; DNA: TGTGCCAGCAATGATAGCAATCAGCCCCAGCATTTT; CDR3: CASNDSNQPQHF
V: TRBV15; size: NA; J: TRBJ1-5; D: NA; DNA: TGTGCCACCAGCAGGGACAGCGTCCAGCCCCAGCATTTT; CDR3: CATSRDSVQPQHF
V: TRBV7-2; size: few; J: TRBJ2-3; D: TRBD2; DNA: TGTGCCAGCAGCACCCGGGGGGGGCTGAGCACAGATACGCAGTATTTT; CDR3: CASSTRGGLSTDTQYF
V: TRBV12-5; size: many; J: TRBJ2-7; D: NA; DNA: TGTGCTAGTGGTTTGTCAACAGGGCCCGCCCCGTACGAGCAGTACTTC; CDR3: CASGLSTGPAPYEQYF
V: TRBV15; size: many; J: TRBJ2-1; D: NA; DNA: TGTGCCACCAGCAGAGATCGTGGTCAGACGAGCAATGAGCAGTTCTTC; CDR3: CATSRDRGQTSNEQFF
V: TRBV28; size: many; J: TRBJ2-3; D: TRBD2; DNA: TGTGCCAGCAGTCCTCCCCCTAGCGGGACCACAGATACGCAGTATTTT; CDR3: CASSPPPSGTTDTQYF
V: TRBV6-4; size: NA; J: TRBJ2-3; D: TRBD1; DNA: TGTGCCAGCAGTGACTCCGGGACAGGGGTAACAGATACGCAGTATTTT; CDR3: CASSDSGTGVTDTQYF
V: TRBV10-3; size: many; J: TRBJ1-1; D: NA; DNA: TGTGCCACCACGACAGTTTCGAACACTGAAGCTTTCTTT; CDR3: CATTTVSNTEAFF
V: TRBV12-3/TRBV12-4; size: many; J: TRBJ1-4; D: NA; DNA: TGTGCCAGCAGTGGAGCTCCAGGGCGGGTTGAAAAACTGTTTTTT; CDR3: CASSGAPGRVEKLFF
V: TRBV12-3/TRBV12-4; size: NA; J: TRBJ2-2; D: TRBD2; DNA: TGTGCCAGCAGTTTAACGGGAGGTGTCACCGGGGAGCTGTTTTTT; CDR3: CASSLTGGVTGELFF
V: TRBV5-1; size: few; J: TRBJ1-1; D: TRBD1; DNA: TGCGCCAGCAGTCCCGGGCAGGGACAGGGGTACACTGAAGCTTTCTTT; CDR3: CASSPGQGQGYTEAFF
V: TRBV6-2/TRBV6-3; size: NA; J: TRBJ2-7; D: NA; DNA: TGTGCCAGCAGTCGCCTCGAGGGGGAACAGTACTTC; CDR3: CASSRLEGEQYF
V: TRBV3-1; size: many; J: TRBJ1-5; D: NA; DNA: TGTGCCAGCAGCCGGACGGTCTCCAATCAGCCCCAGCATTTT; CDR3: CASSRTVSNQPQHF
V: TRBV20-1; size: few; J: TRBJ2-2; D: TRBD2; DNA: TGCAGTGCTAGAATGGTAGCGGGAGGGCCGAACACCGGGGAGCTGTTTTTT; CDR3: CSARMVAGGPNTGELFF
V: TRBV10-3; size: many; J: TRBJ1-3; D: NA; DNA: TGTGCCATCAGTTCGTACGGGGGTGATGGAAACACCATATATTTT; CDR3: CAISSYGGDGNTIYF
V: TRBV11-2; size: NA; J: TRBJ1-5; D: TRBD1; DNA: TGTGCCAGCAGTTCCGGACAGGGGGCTGGAAGTCAGCCCCAGCATTTT; CDR3: CASSSGQGAGSQPQHF
V: TRBV7-9; size: few; J: TRBJ2-2; D: TRBD1; DNA: TGTGCCAGCAGCCCAGACAGGGGGATGAACACCGGGGAGCTGTTTTTT; CDR3: CASSPDRGMNTGELFF
V: TRBV20-1; size: many; J: TRBJ2-7; D: NA; DNA: TGCAGTGCTAGAGATCAGGGGAGGACCTACGAGCAGTACTTC; CDR3: CSARDQGRTYEQYF
V: TRBV12-3/TRBV12-4; size: NA; J: TRBJ2-6; D: TRBD1; DNA: TGTGCCACGGGGACAGGTGGAGAGTCTAGGGCCAACGTCCTGACTTTC; CDR3: CATGTGGESRANVLTF
V: TRBV20-1; size: few; J: TRBJ1-2; D: TRBD1; DNA: TGCAGTGCTAGAGATGACAGGGGCCCTTATGGCTACACCTTC; CDR3: CSARDDRGPYGYTF
V: TRBV12-3/TRBV12-4; size: NA; J: TRBJ2-3; D: TRBD2; DNA: TGTGCCAGCAGTTTCTACGGGGGGGGCACAGATACGCAGTATTTT; CDR3: CASSFYGGGTDTQYF
V: TRBV12-3/TRBV12-4; size: many; J: TRBJ2-2; D: NA; DNA: TGTGCCAGCAGTTTCTCAACTACCCTCGACACCGGGGAGCTGTTTTTT; CDR3: CASSFSTTLDTGELFF
V: TRBV2; size: NA; J: TRBJ1-2; D: NA; DNA: TGTGCCAGCAGTGCCCCCCAAGGAGGCTACACCTTC; CDR3: CASSAPQGGYTF
V: TRBV7-2; size: many; J: TRBJ2-2; D: TRBD1; DNA: TGTGCCAGCGGGGACAGGGGGCGCCGTTCTGGGGAGCTGTTTTTT; CDR3: CASGDRGRRSGELFF
V: TRBV6-1; size: many; J: TRBJ2-7; D: NA; DNA: TGTGCCAGCAGTAAACCATTGACAAGCGAGCAGTACTTC; CDR3: CASSKPLTSEQYF
V: TRBV28; size: many; J: TRBJ2-7; D: TRBD2; DNA: TGTGCCAGTACAGGACTAGCGGGAGCGTACGAGCAGTACTTC; CDR3: CASTGLAGAYEQYF
V: TRBV4-3; size: few; J: TRBJ2-1; D: NA; DNA: TGCGCCAGCAGCCAAGATCCCGGGAATGGGGGCTACAATGAGCAGTTCTTC; CDR3: CASSQDPGNGGYNEQFF
V: TRBV10-2; size: many; J: TRBJ2-3; D: NA; DNA: TGCGCCAGCAGTGGGTGGGCAGGCACAGATACGCAGTATTTT; CDR3: CASSGWAGTDTQYF
V: TRBV20-1; size: NA; J: TRBJ2-1; D: NA; DNA: TGCAGTGCTAGAGATTTTCCGGGAAGCAGTGAGCAGTTCTTC; CDR3: CSARDFPGSSEQFF
V: TRBV19; size: NA; J: TRBJ1-2; D: NA; DNA: TGTGCCAGTAGTATAGAGTCCGGGTTTAGCGGCTACACCTTC; CDR3: CASSIESGFSGYTF
V: TRBV7-3; size: many; J: TRBJ1-1; D: NA; DNA: TGTGCCAGCAGCGTCCAGCGGGACACTGAAGCTTTCTTT; CDR3: CASSVQRDTEAFF
V: TRBV28; size: many; J: TRBJ1-2; D: TRBD1; DNA: TGTGCCAGCAGTTCTGGGGGGGGACAGGGAGGTGGCTACACCTTC; CDR3: CASSSGGGQGGGYTF
V: TRBV6-2/TRBV6-3; size: many; J: TRBJ2-1; D: NA; DNA: TGTGCCAGCAGTTACCTGCCTGTTGGGTCGGTTCGGGCTAACAATGAGCAGTTCTTC; CDR3: CASSYLPVGSVRANNEQFF
V: TRBV12-5; size: many; J: TRBJ2-2; D: TRBD1; DNA: TGTGCTAGTGGTTTGGGGACAGGGTACACCGGGGAGCTGTTTTTT; CDR3: CASGLGTGYTGELFF
V: TRBV15; size: NA; J: TRBJ1-1; D: NA; DNA: TGTGCCACCAGCAGAGATTGGCAGGGACCGAACACTGAAGCTTTCTTT; CDR3: CATSRDWQGPNTEAFF